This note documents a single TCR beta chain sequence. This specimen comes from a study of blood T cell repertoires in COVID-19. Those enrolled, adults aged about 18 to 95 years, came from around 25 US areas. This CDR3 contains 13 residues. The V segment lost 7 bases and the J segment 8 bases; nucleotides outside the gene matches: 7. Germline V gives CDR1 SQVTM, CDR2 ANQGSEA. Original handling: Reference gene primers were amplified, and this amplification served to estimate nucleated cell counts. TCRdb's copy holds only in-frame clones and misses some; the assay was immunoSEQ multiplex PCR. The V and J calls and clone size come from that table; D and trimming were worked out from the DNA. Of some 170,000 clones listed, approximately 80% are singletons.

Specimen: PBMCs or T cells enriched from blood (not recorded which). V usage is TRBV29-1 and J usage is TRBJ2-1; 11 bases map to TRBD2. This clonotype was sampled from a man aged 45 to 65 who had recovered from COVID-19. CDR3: CSAHQTSGDEQFF. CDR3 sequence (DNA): TGCAGCGCCCACCAGACTAGCGGGGATGAGCAGTTCTTC.